A selection of T cell receptor beta chains follows, all from one sample in a study of preoperative IRX-2 immunotherapy in early breast cancer. Assay: immunoSEQ multiplex PCR; the TCRdb copy retains only in-frame clones and omits some. The sample lists about 45,000 clones, roughly 80% occurring once. The source was tumor tissue, collected after IRX-2 immunotherapy. These receptor sequences come from a human donor with breast cancer. CDR3s include the opening cysteine and the closing phenylalanine or tryptophan. D genes are given only for firm matches. Not all rows give a size; the values are once, few, many and, for expanded clones, a class.

DNA: TGCGCCAGCAGATCCGGGACAGGTGACCCCGGGGAGCTGTTTTTT
CDR3: CASRSGTGDPGELFF
D: TRBD1
size: .
length: 15
J: TRBJ2-2
V: TRBV5-1

DNA: TGTGCCAGCAGTTACGGGGGTCTTACTAGCACAGATACGCAGTATTTT
CDR3: CASSYGGLTSTDTQYF
D: .
size: few
length: 16
J: TRBJ2-3
V: TRBV6-8

DNA: TGTGCCAGCAGCAAGGACAGCTCTGGGGCCAACGTCCTGACTTTC
CDR3: CASSKDSSGANVLTF
D: .
size: .
length: 15
J: TRBJ2-6
V: TRBV7-1

DNA: TGTGCCAGCAGCTTGGGCGCAGGCTCCTACAATGAGCAGTTCTTC
CDR3: CASSLGAGSYNEQFF
D: .
size: .
length: 15
J: TRBJ2-1
V: TRBV7-6

DNA: TGTGCCAGCAGCTTACCGCGACTAGCGGGAGGGCCGGGCAAAAACATTCAGTACTTC
CDR3: CASSLPRLAGGPGKNIQYF
D: TRBD2
size: few
length: 19
J: TRBJ2-4
V: TRBV11-3

DNA: TGTGCCAGCAGTGCAGGGACTTCCTCCGCAGATACGCAGTATTTT
CDR3: CASSAGTSSADTQYF
D: .
size: few
length: 15
J: TRBJ2-3
V: TRBV6-8

DNA: TGTGCCAGCAGTAAACGGACAGGGGGCGCCCCCGGGGAGCTGTTTTTT
CDR3: CASSKRTGGAPGELFF
D: TRBD1
size: .
length: 16
J: TRBJ2-2
V: TRBV6-8

DNA: TGCGCCAGCAGCTTCGCTGGGACAGGGGCTCCCTCTAGCACAGATACGCAGTATTTT
CDR3: CASSFAGTGAPSSTDTQYF
D: TRBD1
size: .
length: 19
J: TRBJ2-3
V: TRBV5-1

DNA: TGCAGCGTTGAAGGGGGTATTGGTGAAAAACTGTTTTTT
CDR3: CSVEGGIGEKLFF
D: .
size: .
length: 13
J: TRBJ1-4
V: TRBV29-1

DNA: TGTGCCAGCAGCTTATCGGGACAGCCCACAGATACGCAGTATTTT
CDR3: CASSLSGQPTDTQYF
D: TRBD1
size: .
length: 15
J: TRBJ2-3
V: TRBV11-3

DNA: TGTGCCAGTAGTAGAGACACGGAGGGTGATACGCAGTATTTT
CDR3: CASSRDTEGDTQYF
D: .
size: .
length: 14
J: TRBJ2-3
V: TRBV19

DNA: TGCGCCAGCAGCTTGCGGACGGCAGACCCACAAGAGACCCAGTACTTC
CDR3: CASSLRTADPQETQYF
D: .
size: .
length: 16
J: TRBJ2-5
V: TRBV5-1

DNA: TGTGCCATCAGAACCGGGACTAGCCCAGGAGGGGGGCAGTTCTTC
CDR3: CAIRTGTSPGGGQFF
D: TRBD2
size: once
length: 15
J: TRBJ2-1
V: TRBV10-3

DNA: TGTGCCAGCAGCTTAGATCGGAGCGTACCCACCGGGGAGCTGTTTTTT
CDR3: CASSLDRSVPTGELFF
D: .
size: .
length: 16
J: TRBJ2-2
V: TRBV11-3